What follows are 21 T cell receptor beta chains derived from one specimen sequenced in a study of T cells in Graves' hyperthyroidism and ophthalmopathy (dated by TCRdb to 2018 to 2020). The library was obtained by multiplex PCR. Sequencing took place on an Illumina HiSeq 2000. TCR beta CDR3 regions were amplified from RNA transcripts. The first round of RT-PCR for the TCR CDR3 was performed with the HTBI primer set and the Qiagen OneStep RT-PCR kit. TCRdb applied fastp at Q25 and MiXCR to the public reads, then kept only in-frame beta chains. Each CDR3 protein gets just one entry, which takes the most common genes and DNA from the rows behind it. In this sample the table shows 530,000 or so distinct CDR3 sequences, under 60% of which occur a single time. 7.5% to 8.5% of the sample goes to the ten largest clones. Sample: peripheral blood or thyroid tissue (not recorded which). The origin of the receptors is a woman aged 18 to 35 with Graves' hyperthyroidism.

There are many counts of this clonotype. The gene calls are TRBV4-3 and TRBJ2-7, with a weak D call TRBD1 (5 bases). From germline, CDR1 is LGHNA and CDR2 YSLEER. This CDR3 spans 14 amino acids. Trimming took 1 base from V and 2 from J, leaving 9 bases between them. For the CDR3, the DNA is TGCGCCAGCAGCCAAGGAAAGACAGCCTACGAGCAGTACTTC. Translating gives CASSQGKTAYEQYF.

This clonotype has just a few counts. This chain uses TRBV6-6 with TRBJ2-6; TRBD2 might be the D (6 bases). Germline-derived CDR1 and CDR2 are MNHNY and SVGAGI (reference sequence). The CDR3 has 16 amino acids. V gave up 5 bases and J gave up 2 bases, with 13 bases separating them. The DNA for the CDR3 is TGTGCCAGCAGTGAAGAGGCGGGAACTGGGGCCAACGTCCTGACTTTC. This gives the protein CASSEEAGTGANVLTF.

This clonotype was recorded at least ten times. The rearrangement joins TRBV15 to TRBJ1-1; no reliable D call. CDR1 and CDR2 from the germline V gene are LNHNV and YYDKDF (reference sequence). The CDR3 totals 14 residues. Trimming removed 4 bases from V and 4 bases from J, with 13 bases in between. The CDR3 loop reads CATSMAARGTEAFF. In DNA form, the CDR3 reads TGTGCCACCAGCATGGCGGCCCGGGGCACTGAAGCTTTCTTT.

To note about this clonotype: This clone may be a read error of a much larger clone one base away. The J gene is TRBJ2-5, the V gene TRBV2; 9 bases line up with TRBD2. The CDR3 runs 15 residues. The germline V gene has CDR1 SNHLY and CDR2 FYNNEI. Written as DNA, the CDR3 is TGTACCAGCAGTGAAAGACTAGCGGACCAAGAGACCCAGTACTTC. It yields the protein CTSSERLADQETQYF.

The sample holds many counts of this clonotype. CDR3: CSVPSTITSNYGYTF. The CDR3 region has the DNA TGCAGTGTTCCATCCACCATCACCTCTAACTATGGCTACACCTTC. The chain is built from TRBV20-1 and TRBJ1-2, with D uncertain. The germline V gene encodes CDR1 DFQATT and CDR2 SNEGSKA (reference sequence). Trimming left V 7 bases short and J 0 bases short, with 18 bases between. CDR3 length equals 15 residues.

Worth noting for this clonotype: This may stem from a read error, because a much larger clone lies one nucleotide away. J is TRBJ1-2 and V is TRBV12-3 or TRBV12-4; D is perhaps TRBD1 (5 bases). The length of the CDR3 is 15 residues. V shed 3 bases and J shed 4 bases, with 15 bases lying between them. CDR3: CASSLVGPLSYGYTF. In DNA, the CDR3 is TGTGCCAGCAGTTTGGTGGGGCCCCTTAGCTATGGCTACACCTTC.

The J gene is TRBJ1-3, the V gene TRBV20-1; D gene unclear. Germline V gene sequence: CDR1 DFQATT, CDR2 SNEGSKA (reference sequence). CDR3 length: 12 amino acids. Trimming left V 1 base short and J 7 bases short, with 8 bases between. CDR3 DNA: TGCAGTGCTAGAGGACCGTCGAACACCATATATTTT. Protein sequence: CSARGPSNTIYF.

This clonotype came up a few times. The rearrangement joins TRBV3-1 to TRBJ2-5, with 11 bases matching TRBD2. Trimming at V came to 6 bases and at J to 10 bases, leaving 13 bases not matched to a gene. The CDR3 has 15 amino acids. Looked up from germline, CDR1 is LGHDT and CDR2 is YNNKEL (reference sequence). CDR3 nucleotide sequence: TGTGCCAGCAGTCTTAGCGGGAGGGAAGGCTGGATCCAGTACTTC. Translation gives CASSLSGREGWIQYF.

This clonotype has a handful of counts. The chain couples TRBV7-2 to TRBJ2-7; TRBD2 is a possible D gene (5 bases). The end of the DNA fits TRBJ2-1 better, so the J call may be wrong. The germline gives CDR1 SGHTA, CDR2 FQGNSA. This CDR3 has 13 residues. As DNA, the CDR3 is TGTGCCAGCAGCTCCGGCCGAGGGCGGGAGCAGTTCTTC. Its translation is CASSSGRGREQFF.

This clonotype was seen repeatedly, ten times or more. A read error may produce the germline difference seen at one junction end. The rearrangement uses TRBV7-3 and TRBJ1-3; D is possibly TRBD1 (6 bases). The length of the CDR3 is 15 residues. Germline-derived CDR1 and CDR2 are SGHTA and FQGTGA. The CDR3 spells CASSLTGISGNTIYF. Written as DNA, the CDR3 is TGTGCCAGCAGCCTAACAGGGATCTCTGGAAACACCATATATTTT.

On this clonotype: Given a much more abundant clone one base away, this may be a read error. The V and J genes are TRBV6-1 and TRBJ2-7; 7 bases map to TRBD2. The length of the CDR3 is 13 residues. V lost 8 bases, J lost 3 bases, and 7 bases stayed unmatched. CDR1 and CDR2 from the germline V gene are MNHNS and SASEGT. CDR3 amino acids: CASLASGDYEQYF. The CDR3 nucleotides read TGTGCCAGCCTAGCTAGCGGAGACTACGAGCAGTACTTC.

This clonotype was seen at least ten times. The CDR3 region is CASSDRDRGRFSNQPQHF. The CDR3 DNA follows: TGTGCCAGCAGCGACCGGGACAGGGGACGGTTTAGCAATCAGCCCCAGCATTTT. The chain is built from TRBV7-8 and TRBJ1-5; 10 bases agree with TRBD1. The CDR3 is 18 amino acids. V lost 5 bases to trimming and J lost 0 bases; unmatched junction nucleotides: 10. CDR1 and CDR2 from the germline V gene are SGHVS and FQNEAQ. Based on the CDR3 plus reference TRBV7-8 and TRBJ1-5, the full variable domain is GAGVSQSPRYKVAKRGQDVALRCDPISGHVSLFWYQQALGQGPEFLTYFQNEAQLDKSGLPSDRFFAERPEGSVSTLKIQRTQQEDSAVYLCASSDRDRGRFSNQPQHFGDGTRLSIL.

This clonotype was detected ten times or more. The chain has TRBV12-3 or TRBV12-4 and TRBJ2-7; possible D gene TRBD2, 6 bases. V lost 5 bases and J 7 bases, leaving 15 bases between the germline ends. The CDR3 runs to 13 residues. CDR3 DNA sequence: TGTGCCAGCAGTGGGCGACTAGTAGGTGAGCAGTACTTC. Protein: CASSGRLVGEQYF.

This clonotype was seen at least ten times. The gene calls are TRBV27 and TRBJ2-7, with 13 bases fitting TRBD2. This CDR3 comprises 19 residues. Per the germline V gene, CDR1 is MNHEY and CDR2 is SMNVEV (reference sequence). V lost 6 bases, J lost 3 bases, and 17 bases stayed unmatched. CDR3: CASSPAGLAGENQDYEQYF. The CDR3 DNA reads as TGTGCCAGCAGCCCTGCCGGACTAGCGGGAGAAAACCAGGACTACGAGCAGTACTTC.

Ten or more counts support this clonotype. The V and J genes are TRBV5-1 and TRBJ2-5, with 8 bases lining up with TRBD2. V gave up 1 base and J gave up 5 bases; unmatched junction bases: 10. The CDR3 spans 16 residues. Germline-derived CDR1 and CDR2 are SGHRS and YFSETQ. The CDR3 protein is CASSLNPAGDGETQYF. CDR3 nucleotides: TGCGCCAGCAGCTTGAACCCAGCGGGAGACGGCGAGACCCAGTACTTC.

The CDR3 loop reads CSAPTGYEQYF. CDR3 sequence (DNA): TGCAGTGCCCCTACAGGTTACGAGCAGTACTTC. V is TRBV20-1 and J is TRBJ2-7; TRBD1 might be the D (5 bases). The CDR3 has 11 amino acids. The V end lost 6 bases, the J end lost 4 bases, and 10 bases lay between the germline ends. Germline V CDR1 and CDR2: DFQATT, SNEGSKA (reference sequence).

This clonotype was detected ten times or more. The rearrangement joins TRBV12-3 or TRBV12-4 to TRBJ1-1; 8 nucleotides line up with TRBD1. CDR3 length: 13 residues. V lost 6 bases to trimming and J lost 5 bases; unmatched junction nucleotides: 5. The CDR3 sequence is CASSRGQGTEAFF. For the CDR3, the DNA is TGTGCCAGCAGCCGCGGACAGGGAACTGAAGCTTTCTTT.

This clonotype has a count of ten or more. The chain combines TRBV12-3 or TRBV12-4 with TRBJ1-5; no clear D gene. This CDR3 is 13 amino acids long. With 2 bases removed from V and 4 bases from J, the gap between germline ends came to 6 bases. The CDR3 spells CASSLLANQPQHF. CDR3 coding DNA: TGTGCCAGCAGTTTATTGGCAAATCAGCCCCAGCATTTT.

This clonotype was detected many times. This rearrangement joins TRBV6-1 to TRBJ2-7; the match to TRBD1 covers 7 bases. Losses at the gene ends were 5 bases for V and 1 base for J; bases not matched to a gene: 8. Germline CDR1 is MNHNS and CDR2 is SASEGT. The CDR3 is made up of 15 amino acids. In DNA, the CDR3 is TGTGCCAGCAGTCAACCGGGACAGATATCCTACGAGCAGTACTTC. The encoded protein is CASSQPGQISYEQYF.

This clonotype was recorded at least ten times. This chain links TRBV7-9 with TRBJ1-5, with TRBD1 identical over 7 bases. The length of the CDR3 is 16 residues. The V gene's germline CDR1 is SEHNR and CDR2 FQNEAQ (reference sequence). V dropped 5 bases and J dropped 0; count of bases not matched to a gene: 7. CDR3 loop: CASSPGQPYSNQPQHF. The CDR3 DNA is TGTGCCAGCAGCCCGGGACAGCCGTATAGCAATCAGCCCCAGCATTTT.

V and J are TRBV20-1 and TRBJ1-4; D not certain. The germline V gene encodes CDR1 DFQATT and CDR2 SNEGSKA (reference sequence). The CDR3 extends over 14 amino acids. V was clipped by 5 bases and J by 3 bases, with 13 bases between them. In DNA form, the CDR3 reads TGCAGTGCTCGATCTAGCGGCCCTAATGAAAAACTGTTTTTT. It is translated as CSARSSGPNEKLFF.